This is a list of T cell receptor beta chains from one sample in a study of long-term antiretroviral therapy in people with HIV. The data were produced by immunoSEQ multiplex PCR, yet TCRdb's version contains in-frame clones alone and is incomplete. This table holds around 20,000 clones, around 92% found once. This sample comprised unsorted PBMCs, obtained 3 years after starting antiretroviral therapy. The receptors were sampled from a man aged 45-65 years with HIV. Both conserved end residues are part of each CDR3. Each record gives: J gene, V gene, D gene, CDR3 protein. The D gene is left open where the match is weak.

J: TRBJ1-3
V: TRBV6-1
D: NA
CDR3: CASSEALTGSGNTIYF

J: TRBJ1-1
V: TRBV27
D: NA
CDR3: CASSLGGLNTEAFF

J: TRBJ2-7
V: TRBV28
D: NA
CDR3: CASSPRPDYEQYF

J: TRBJ2-7
V: TRBV11-2
D: TRBD1
CDR3: CASSSPGQGRYEQYF

J: TRBJ2-1
V: TRBV29-1
D: NA
CDR3: CSVERDPGNEQFF

J: TRBJ2-2
V: TRBV6-6
D: TRBD1
CDR3: CASSGQGNTGELFF

J: TRBJ1-6
V: TRBV27
D: TRBD1
CDR3: CASSLTGVSGSPLHF

J: TRBJ2-5
V: TRBV6-1
D: NA
CDR3: CASSDEIQGSQETQYF

J: TRBJ1-2
V: TRBV28
D: NA
CDR3: CASSRYRERAGGYTF

J: TRBJ2-3
V: TRBV27
D: NA
CDR3: CASSRTGSGTDTQYF

J: TRBJ1-1
V: TRBV5-8
D: TRBD1
CDR3: CASSLQGIKTEAFF

J: TRBJ1-1
V: TRBV28
D: NA
CDR3: CASSAPIWGSNTEAFF

J: TRBJ2-7
V: TRBV5-6
D: TRBD1
CDR3: CASSDRDRVVEQYF

J: TRBJ2-1
V: TRBV30
D: TRBD2
CDR3: CAWGTSGGAGNEQFF

J: TRBJ2-5
V: TRBV5-1
D: TRBD1
CDR3: CASSFGTGQETQYF

J: TRBJ1-2
V: TRBV19
D: TRBD1
CDR3: CASSSTGGFYGYTF

J: TRBJ1-2
V: TRBV28
D: TRBD1
CDR3: CASSTQGAKAYGYTF

J: TRBJ1-1
V: TRBV4-1
D: NA
CDR3: CASSQDLVNEAFF

J: TRBJ2-1
V: TRBV10-1
D: TRBD2
CDR3: CASSETSGGANNEQFF

J: TRBJ1-1
V: TRBV29-1
D: NA
CDR3: CSVRLDTEAFF

J: TRBJ2-7
V: TRBV9
D: NA
CDR3: CASSVDFDYEQYF

J: TRBJ1-1
V: TRBV15
D: NA
CDR3: CATSRDKVRVGTEAFF

J: TRBJ2-7
V: TRBV6-1
D: NA
CDR3: CASSETGPFYEQYF

J: TRBJ2-1
V: TRBV6-5
D: TRBD2
CDR3: CASSSSGGAYNEQFF

J: TRBJ1-2
V: TRBV4-3
D: NA
CDR3: CASSQDGAGPNYGYTF

J: TRBJ2-3
V: TRBV4-3
D: TRBD2
CDR3: CASSQGRAGGTDTQYF

J: TRBJ1-6
V: TRBV4-3
D: NA
CDR3: CASSPNSQITNSPLHF

J: TRBJ2-2
V: TRBV7-8
D: TRBD2
CDR3: CASSFYQRGSTGELFF

J: TRBJ1-5
V: TRBV7-8
D: NA
CDR3: CASSLGESSVSNQPQHF

J: TRBJ2-7
V: TRBV5-4
D: TRBD2
CDR3: CASSLGGGSYEQYF

J: TRBJ1-1
V: TRBV5-4
D: NA
CDR3: CASSPIGGQVDTEAFF

J: TRBJ1-1
V: TRBV30
D: NA
CDR3: CAWKDRNTEAFF

J: TRBJ2-1
V: TRBV4-3
D: TRBD2
CDR3: CASSRGTSGGPEEQFF

J: TRBJ2-3
V: TRBV14
D: TRBD1
CDR3: CASSRQGLMADTQYF

J: TRBJ2-7
V: TRBV30
D: TRBD1
CDR3: CAWSADRGYEQYF

J: TRBJ1-3
V: TRBV27
D: NA
CDR3: CASSSRRGSGNTIYF

J: TRBJ2-3
V: TRBV27
D: TRBD1
CDR3: CASSTPGGVTQYF

J: TRBJ2-2
V: TRBV6-5
D: NA
CDR3: CASSYSITGELFF

J: TRBJ2-3
V: TRBV9
D: TRBD1
CDR3: CASSVGDSVKDTQYF

J: TRBJ1-4
V: TRBV5-1
D: TRBD1
CDR3: CASSSGTGYVGTEKLFF

J: TRBJ2-7
V: TRBV6-5
D: NA
CDR3: CASSYSVRGQGEQYF

J: TRBJ1-1
V: TRBV19
D: NA
CDR3: CASRDTEAFF

J: TRBJ1-2
V: TRBV9
D: NA
CDR3: CASSVGSGGYTF

J: TRBJ2-2
V: TRBV5-5
D: NA
CDR3: CASSRSGDGELFF

J: TRBJ1-6
V: TRBV11-2
D: TRBD1
CDR3: CASSNHQGAPLHF

J: TRBJ1-1
V: TRBV6-1
D: TRBD1
CDR3: CASSELGQGAEAFF